This T cell receptor beta chain stems from a study of T cell repertoires in cytomegalovirus infection. Overall study context: Evidence of both CMV infection and a matching HLA type came from public TCR beta signatures. Study results and limitations: In two of eight donors, the top clonotype was HLA-C-restricted CMV-specific.

Germline CDR1 is SGHNT and CDR2 is YYREEE (reference sequence). This CDR3 spans 15 amino acids. V gave up 4 bases and J gave up 5 bases, with 19 bases separating them. Via MiXCR, TCRdb re-called the reads, giving one row per CDR3 protein. The table shows about 830,000 distinct CDR3 sequences, with approximately 29% occurring only once. Comments on this clonotype: The antigen remains undetermined.

The input for sequencing was cultured CD8+ T cells from PBMCs, taken from culture after CMV antigen stimulation. The chain couples TRBV5-4 to TRBJ2-7; the D gene could be TRBD1 or TRBD2 (5 bases each). The TCR was taken from a human donor in good health (CMV status not recorded). Some clones in this sample may be carry-over from other donors' samples. In nucleotides, the CDR3 is TGTGCCAGCAGCGCTTACTCGGGACCTAACCACGAGCAGTACTTC. Translating gives CASSAYSGPNHEQYF.